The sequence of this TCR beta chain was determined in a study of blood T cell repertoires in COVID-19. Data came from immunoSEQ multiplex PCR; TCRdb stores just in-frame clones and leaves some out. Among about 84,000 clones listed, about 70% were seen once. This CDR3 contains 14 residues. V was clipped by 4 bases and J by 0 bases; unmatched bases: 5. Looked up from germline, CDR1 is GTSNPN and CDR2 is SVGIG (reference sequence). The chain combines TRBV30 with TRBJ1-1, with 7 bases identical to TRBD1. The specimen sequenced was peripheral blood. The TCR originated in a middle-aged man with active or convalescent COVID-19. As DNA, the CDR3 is TGTGCCTGGATCCCAGGGGGAATGAACACTGAAGCTTTCTTT. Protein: CAWIPGGMNTEAFF.